This T cell receptor (beta chain) was sequenced for a study of blood T cell repertoires in COVID-19. About the research overall: Collection of acute and convalescent COVID-19 samples took place in the United States, Italy and Spain. PBMCs, B-cell-depleted T cells, or T cells were the source of the cDNA or gDNA that made up the material.

CDR1 is SGDLS and CDR2 is YYNGEE in the germline V gene. CDR3 length: 15 amino acids. J was trimmed by 6 bases and V by 4 bases; bases with no gene match: 12. Clones were sequenced by immunoSEQ multiplex PCR, and TCRdb holds only the in-frame ones, with some missing. This table holds about 210,000 clones, roughly four fifths found once. The sample taken for sequencing was peripheral blood. The rearrangement joins TRBV9 to TRBJ2-7, with 8 nucleotides matching TRBD2. The origin of this receptor is a woman in her 40s with acute or convalescent COVID-19. The CDR3 here is CASSPRSGASGEQYF. CDR3 sequence (DNA): TGTGCCAGCAGCCCCCGTAGCGGGGCTAGCGGCGAGCAGTACTTC.